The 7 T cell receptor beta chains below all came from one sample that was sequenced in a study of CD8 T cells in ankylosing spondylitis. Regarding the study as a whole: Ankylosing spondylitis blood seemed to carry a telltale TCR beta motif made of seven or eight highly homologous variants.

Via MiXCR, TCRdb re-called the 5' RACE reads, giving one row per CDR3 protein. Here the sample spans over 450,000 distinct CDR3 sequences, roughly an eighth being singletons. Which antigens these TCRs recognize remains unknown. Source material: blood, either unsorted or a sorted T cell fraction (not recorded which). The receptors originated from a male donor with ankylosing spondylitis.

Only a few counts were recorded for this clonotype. Here the CDR3 DNA reads TGCAGCGTTGAGGGGCAGGGTATTGACACCGGGGAGCTGTTTTTT. Translating it yields CSVEGQGIDTGELFF. The chain carries TRBV29-1 and TRBJ2-2, with a tentative D call TRBD1 (5 bases). Germline assignment: CDR1 SQVTM and CDR2 ANQGSEA. The CDR3 sequence is 15 residues long. The V and J ends lost 3 bases and 3 bases respectively, with 14 bases between them.

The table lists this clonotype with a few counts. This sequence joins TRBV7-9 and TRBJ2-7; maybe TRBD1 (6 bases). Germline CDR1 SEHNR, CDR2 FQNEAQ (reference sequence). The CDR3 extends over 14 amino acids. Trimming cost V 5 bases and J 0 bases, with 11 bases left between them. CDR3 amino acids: CASSRQASSYEQYF. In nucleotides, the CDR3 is TGTGCCAGCAGCCGACAGGCCAGCTCCTACGAGCAGTACTTC.

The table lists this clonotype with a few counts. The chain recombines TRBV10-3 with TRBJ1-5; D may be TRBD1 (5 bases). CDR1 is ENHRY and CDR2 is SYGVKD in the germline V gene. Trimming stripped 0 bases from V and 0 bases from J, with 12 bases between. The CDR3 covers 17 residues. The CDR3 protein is CAISESGQGDSNQPQHF. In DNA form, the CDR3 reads TGTGCCATCAGTGAGTCAGGGCAGGGAGATAGCAATCAGCCCCAGCATTTT.

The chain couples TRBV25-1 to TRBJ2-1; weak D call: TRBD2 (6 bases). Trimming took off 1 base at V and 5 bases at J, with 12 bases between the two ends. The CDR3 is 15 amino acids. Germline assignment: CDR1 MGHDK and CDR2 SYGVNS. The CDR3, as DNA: TGTGCCAGCAGTGAATTTAAGGGAGGAGACAATGAGCAGTTCTTC. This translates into CASSEFKGGDNEQFF.

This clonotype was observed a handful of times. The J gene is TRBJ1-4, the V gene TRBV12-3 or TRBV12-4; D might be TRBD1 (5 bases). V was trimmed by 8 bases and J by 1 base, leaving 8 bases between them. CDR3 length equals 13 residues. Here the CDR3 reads CASHQGTNEKLFF. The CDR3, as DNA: TGTGCCAGCCATCAGGGAACTAATGAAAAACTGTTTTTT.

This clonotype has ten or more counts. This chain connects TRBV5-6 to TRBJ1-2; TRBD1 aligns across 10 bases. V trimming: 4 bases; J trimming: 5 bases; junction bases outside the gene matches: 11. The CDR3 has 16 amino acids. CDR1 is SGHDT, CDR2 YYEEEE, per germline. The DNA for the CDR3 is TGTGCCAGCAGCACCTTTGGGACAGGGGATCAGTATGGCTACACCTTC. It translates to CASSTFGTGDQYGYTF.

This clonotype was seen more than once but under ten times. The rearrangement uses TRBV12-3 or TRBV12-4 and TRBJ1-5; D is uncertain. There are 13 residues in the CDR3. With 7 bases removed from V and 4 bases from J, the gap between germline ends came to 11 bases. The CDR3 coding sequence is TGTGCCAGCAACGGGGAGCTAAATCAGCCCCAGCATTTT. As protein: CASNGELNQPQHF.